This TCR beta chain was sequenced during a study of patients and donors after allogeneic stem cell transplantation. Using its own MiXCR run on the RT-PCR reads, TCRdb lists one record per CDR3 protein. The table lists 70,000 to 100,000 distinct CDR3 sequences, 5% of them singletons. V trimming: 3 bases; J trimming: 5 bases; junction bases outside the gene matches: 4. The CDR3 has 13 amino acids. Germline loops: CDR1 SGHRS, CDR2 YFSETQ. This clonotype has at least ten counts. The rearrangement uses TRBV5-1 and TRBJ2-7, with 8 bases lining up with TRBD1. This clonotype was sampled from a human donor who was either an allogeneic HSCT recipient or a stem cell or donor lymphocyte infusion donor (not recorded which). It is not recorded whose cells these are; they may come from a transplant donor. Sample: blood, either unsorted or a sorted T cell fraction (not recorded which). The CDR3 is CASSSRGLNEQYF. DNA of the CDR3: TGCGCCAGCAGCTCCAGGGGGCTCAACGAGCAGTACTTC.